This paragraph covers one T cell receptor beta chain sequence. The record originates from a study of control samples from healthy donors and cancer patients. Using immunoSEQ multiplex PCR, the repertoire was profiled, and TCRdb retains in-frame clones only, with some absent. This table has around 170,000 clones, 70% to 90% appearing once. Deletions cut 3 bases from V and 3 bases from J, with 8 bases between. The CDR3 has 13 residues. Germline CDR1 is LGHDT and CDR2 is YNNKEL (reference sequence). Sequencing was performed on blood. This receptor was taken from a woman aged 25 to 39 in good health. The chain employs TRBV3-1 (or the pseudogene TRBV3-2) and TRBJ1-1; D is undetermined. In DNA, the CDR3 is TGTGCCAGCAGCCAGACCCAGCACACTGAAGCTTTCTTT. It is translated as CASSQTQHTEAFF.